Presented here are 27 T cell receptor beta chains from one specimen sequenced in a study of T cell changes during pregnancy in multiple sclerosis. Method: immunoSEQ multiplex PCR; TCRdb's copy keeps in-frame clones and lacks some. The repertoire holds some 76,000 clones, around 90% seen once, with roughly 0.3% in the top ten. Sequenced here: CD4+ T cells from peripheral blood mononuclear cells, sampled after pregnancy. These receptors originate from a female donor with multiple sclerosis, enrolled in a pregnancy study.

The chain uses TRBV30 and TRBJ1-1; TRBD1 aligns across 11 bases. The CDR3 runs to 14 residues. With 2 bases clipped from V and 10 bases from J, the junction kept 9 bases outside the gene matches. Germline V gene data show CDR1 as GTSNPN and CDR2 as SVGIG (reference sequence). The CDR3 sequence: CAWSSGTGGSRAFF. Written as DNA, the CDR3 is TGTGCCTGGAGTTCCGGGACAGGGGGGTCGAGAGCTTTCTTT.

This chain's CDR3 is CASSFSANEQFF. In DNA, the CDR3 is TGTGCCAGCAGCTTTAGCGCCAATGAGCAGTTCTTC. This chain links TRBV7-9 with TRBJ2-1; weak D call: TRBD2 (5 bases). V was trimmed by 3 bases and J by 6 bases, leaving 6 bases between them. Germline loops: CDR1 SEHNR, CDR2 FQNEAQ (reference sequence). The CDR3 length is 12 residues.

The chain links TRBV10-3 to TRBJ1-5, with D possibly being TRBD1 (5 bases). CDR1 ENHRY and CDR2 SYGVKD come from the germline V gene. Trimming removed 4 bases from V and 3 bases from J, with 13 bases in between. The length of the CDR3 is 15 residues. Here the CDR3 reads CAISAADRDNQPQHF. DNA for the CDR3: TGTGCCATCAGTGCGGCTGACAGAGACAATCAGCCCCAGCATTTT.

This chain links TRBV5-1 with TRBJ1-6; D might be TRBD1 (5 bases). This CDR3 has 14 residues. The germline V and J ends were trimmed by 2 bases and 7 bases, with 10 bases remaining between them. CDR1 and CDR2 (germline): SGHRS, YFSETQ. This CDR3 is CASSFQGPNSPLHF. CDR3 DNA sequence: TGCGCCAGCAGCTTTCAGGGTCCAAATTCACCCCTCCACTTT.

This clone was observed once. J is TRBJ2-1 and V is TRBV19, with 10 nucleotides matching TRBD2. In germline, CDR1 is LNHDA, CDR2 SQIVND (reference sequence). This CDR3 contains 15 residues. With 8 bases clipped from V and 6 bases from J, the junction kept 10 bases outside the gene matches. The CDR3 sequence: CASAGLSSGSNEQFF. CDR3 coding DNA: TGTGCCAGTGCAGGTCTGTCTAGCGGGAGCAATGAGCAGTTCTTC.

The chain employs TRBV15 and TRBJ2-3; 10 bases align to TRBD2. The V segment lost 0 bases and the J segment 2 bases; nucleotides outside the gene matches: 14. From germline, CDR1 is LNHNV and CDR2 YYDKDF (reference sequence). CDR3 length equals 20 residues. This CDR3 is CATSRENGRGSGGNTDTQYF. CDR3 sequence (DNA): TGTGCCACCAGCAGAGAAAACGGGAGGGGTAGCGGGGGGAACACAGATACGCAGTATTTT.

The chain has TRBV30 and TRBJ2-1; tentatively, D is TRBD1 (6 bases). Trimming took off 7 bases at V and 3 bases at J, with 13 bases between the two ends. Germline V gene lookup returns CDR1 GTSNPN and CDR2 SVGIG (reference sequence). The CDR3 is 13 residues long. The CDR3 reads CALTGPNYNEQFF. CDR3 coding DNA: TGTGCCTTGACAGGCCCGAACTACAATGAGCAGTTCTTC.

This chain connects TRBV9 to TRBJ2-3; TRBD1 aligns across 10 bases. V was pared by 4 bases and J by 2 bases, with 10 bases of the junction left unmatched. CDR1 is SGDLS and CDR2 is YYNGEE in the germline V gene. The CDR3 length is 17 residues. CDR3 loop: CASSTIPTGGFTDTQYF. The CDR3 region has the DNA TGTGCCAGCAGCACTATACCGACAGGGGGCTTCACAGATACGCAGTATTTT.

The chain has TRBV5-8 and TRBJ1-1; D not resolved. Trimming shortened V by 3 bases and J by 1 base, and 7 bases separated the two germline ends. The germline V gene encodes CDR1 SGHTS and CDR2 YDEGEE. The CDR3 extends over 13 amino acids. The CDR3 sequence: CASSSGANTEAFF. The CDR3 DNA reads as TGTGCCAGCAGCTCTGGAGCGAACACTGAAGCTTTCTTT.

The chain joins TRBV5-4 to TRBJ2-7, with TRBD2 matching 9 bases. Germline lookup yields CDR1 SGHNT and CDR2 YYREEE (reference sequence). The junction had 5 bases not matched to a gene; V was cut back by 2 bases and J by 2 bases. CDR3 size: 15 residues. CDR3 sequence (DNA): TGTGCCAGCAGCTTAGCCGGGACTAGCACCTACGAGCAGTACTTC. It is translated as CASSLAGTSTYEQYF.

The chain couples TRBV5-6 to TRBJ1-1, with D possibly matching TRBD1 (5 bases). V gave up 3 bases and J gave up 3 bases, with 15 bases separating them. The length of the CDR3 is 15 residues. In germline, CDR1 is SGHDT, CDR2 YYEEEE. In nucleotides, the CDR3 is TGTGCCAGCAGCTCCGGTCCCAGGGAGGACACTGAAGCTTTCTTT. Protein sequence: CASSSGPREDTEAFF.

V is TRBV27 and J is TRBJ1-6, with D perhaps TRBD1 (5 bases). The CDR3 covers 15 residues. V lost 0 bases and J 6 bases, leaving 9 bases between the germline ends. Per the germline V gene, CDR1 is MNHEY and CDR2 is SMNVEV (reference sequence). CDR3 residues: CASSLSAGFNSPLHF. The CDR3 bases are TGTGCCAGCAGTTTATCGGCAGGGTTTAATTCACCCCTCCACTTT.

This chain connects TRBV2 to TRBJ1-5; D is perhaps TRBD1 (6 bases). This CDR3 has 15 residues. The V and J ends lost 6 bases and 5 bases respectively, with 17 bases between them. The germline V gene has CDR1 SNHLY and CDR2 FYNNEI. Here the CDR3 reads CASSPLRGADQPQHF. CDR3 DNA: TGTGCCAGCAGCCCTCTCCGGGGGGCTGATCAGCCCCAGCATTTT.

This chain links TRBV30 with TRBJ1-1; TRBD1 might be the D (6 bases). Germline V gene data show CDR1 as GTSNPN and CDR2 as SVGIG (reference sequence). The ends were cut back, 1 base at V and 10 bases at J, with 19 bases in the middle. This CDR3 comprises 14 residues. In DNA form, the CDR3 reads TGTGCCTGGAGTGGAGGGACCACCAAAGGGGGAGCTTTCTTT. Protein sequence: CAWSGGTTKGGAFF.

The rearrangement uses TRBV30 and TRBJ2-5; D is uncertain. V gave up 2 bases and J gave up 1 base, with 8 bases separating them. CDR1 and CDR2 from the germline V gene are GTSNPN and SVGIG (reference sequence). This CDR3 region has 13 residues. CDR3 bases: TGTGCCTGGAGTCCCAACATCCAAGAGACCCAGTACTTC. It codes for CAWSPNIQETQYF.

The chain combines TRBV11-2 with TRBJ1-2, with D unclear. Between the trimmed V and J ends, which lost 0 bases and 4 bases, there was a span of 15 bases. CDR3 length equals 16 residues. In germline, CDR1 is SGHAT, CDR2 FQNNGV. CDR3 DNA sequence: TGTGCCAGCAGCTTAGATTCAGCGGGGATACTCTATGGCTACACCTTC. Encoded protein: CASSLDSAGILYGYTF.

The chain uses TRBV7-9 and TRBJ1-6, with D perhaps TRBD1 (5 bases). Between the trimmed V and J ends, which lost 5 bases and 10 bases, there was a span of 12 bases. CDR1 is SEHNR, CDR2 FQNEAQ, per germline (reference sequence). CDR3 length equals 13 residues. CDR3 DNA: TGTGCCAGCAGCACAGGACTAGCGTCACCCCTCCACTTT. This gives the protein CASSTGLASPLHF.

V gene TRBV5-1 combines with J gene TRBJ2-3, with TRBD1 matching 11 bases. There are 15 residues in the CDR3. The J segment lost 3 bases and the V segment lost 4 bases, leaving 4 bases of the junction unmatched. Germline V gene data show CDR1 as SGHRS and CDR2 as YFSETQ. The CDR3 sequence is CASSGDRGITDTQYF. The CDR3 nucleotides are TGCGCCAGCAGCGGGGACAGGGGGATAACAGATACGCAGTATTTT.

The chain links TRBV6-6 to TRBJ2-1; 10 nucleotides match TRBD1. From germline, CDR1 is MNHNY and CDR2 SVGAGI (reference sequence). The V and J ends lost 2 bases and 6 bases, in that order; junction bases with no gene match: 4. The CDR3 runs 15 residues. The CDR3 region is CASSYGTGAPNEQFF. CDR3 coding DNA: TGTGCCAGCAGTTACGGGACAGGGGCGCCCAATGAGCAGTTCTTC.

CDR3 nucleotide sequence: TGTGCCAGCAGCGTAGACGGGACAGGGGTTAAAGAGACCCAGTACTTC. Translation: CASSVDGTGVKETQYF. The V call is TRBV9, the J call TRBJ2-5; 10 bases fit TRBD1. The germline V gene has CDR1 SGDLS and CDR2 YYNGEE. The CDR3 has 16 residues. The trim removed 0 bases at V and 3 bases at J, leaving 5 bases unmatched.

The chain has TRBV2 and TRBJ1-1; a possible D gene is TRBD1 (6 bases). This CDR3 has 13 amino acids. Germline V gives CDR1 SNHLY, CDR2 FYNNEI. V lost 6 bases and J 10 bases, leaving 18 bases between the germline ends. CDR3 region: CASRVDTGLGAFF. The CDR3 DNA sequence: TGTGCCAGCAGGGTAGATACAGGGTTGGGAGCTTTCTTT. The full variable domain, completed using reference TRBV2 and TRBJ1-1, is EPEVTQTPSHQVTQMGQEVILRCVPISNHLYFYWYRQILGQKVEFLVSFYNNEISEKSEIFDDQFSVERPDGSNFTLKIRSTKLEDSAMYFCASRVDTGLGAFFGQGTRLTVV.

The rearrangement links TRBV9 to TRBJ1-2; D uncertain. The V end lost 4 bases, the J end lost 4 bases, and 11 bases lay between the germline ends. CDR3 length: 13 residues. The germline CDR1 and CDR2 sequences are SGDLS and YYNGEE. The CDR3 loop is CASSPPGLYGYTF. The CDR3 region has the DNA TGTGCCAGCAGCCCCCCGGGTCTCTATGGCTACACCTTC.

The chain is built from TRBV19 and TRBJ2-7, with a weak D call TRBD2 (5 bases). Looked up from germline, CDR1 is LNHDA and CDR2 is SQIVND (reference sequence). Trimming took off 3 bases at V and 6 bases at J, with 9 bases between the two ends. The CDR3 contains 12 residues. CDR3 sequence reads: CASSIREGEQYF. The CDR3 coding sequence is TGTGCCAGTAGTATTCGCGAGGGCGAGCAGTACTTC.

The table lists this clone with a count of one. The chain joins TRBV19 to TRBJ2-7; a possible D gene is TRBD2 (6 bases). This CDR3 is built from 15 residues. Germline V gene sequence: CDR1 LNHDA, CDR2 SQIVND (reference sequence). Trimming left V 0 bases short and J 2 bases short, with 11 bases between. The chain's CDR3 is CASSIDGGATYEQYF. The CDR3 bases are TGTGCCAGTAGTATAGATGGAGGGGCTACCTACGAGCAGTACTTC.

The CDR3 sequence: CAGERGRGGEAFF. The CDR3 DNA reads TGTGCCGGGGAGCGAGGGAGGGGCGGAGAAGCTTTCTTT. The chain carries TRBV7-9 and TRBJ1-1, with TRBD1 as a possible D gene (5 bases). This CDR3 is built from 13 residues. The V gene's germline CDR1 is SEHNR and CDR2 FQNEAQ (reference sequence). V lost 11 bases and J 8 bases, leaving 21 bases between the germline ends.

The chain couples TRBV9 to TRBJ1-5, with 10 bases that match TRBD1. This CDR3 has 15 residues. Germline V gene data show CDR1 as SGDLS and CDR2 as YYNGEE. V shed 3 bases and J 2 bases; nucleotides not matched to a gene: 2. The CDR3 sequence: CASSAGTGGNQPQHF. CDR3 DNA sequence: TGTGCCAGCAGCGCCGGGACAGGGGGCAATCAGCCCCAGCATTTT.

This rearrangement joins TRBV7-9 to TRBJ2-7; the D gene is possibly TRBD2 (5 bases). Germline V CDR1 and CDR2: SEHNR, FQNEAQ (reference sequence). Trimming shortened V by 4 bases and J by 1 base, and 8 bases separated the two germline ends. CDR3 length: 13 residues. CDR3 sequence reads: CASSSGISYEQYF. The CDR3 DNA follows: TGTGCCAGCAGCTCCGGGATTTCCTACGAGCAGTACTTC.